This entry describes one T cell receptor beta chain. What it binds is unknown. The study, taken as a whole, reports: Tumor memory CD4+ T cell TCR gene usage clustered with blood and lymph node memory CD4+ cells and lymph node naive CD4+ cells.

Constant-region reverse primers amplified full-length variable regions, followed by semi-nested Nested Universal Primer A PCR. TCRdb redid the calling of the 5' RACE reads with MiXCR, one entry per CDR3 protein. The data show about 6,200 distinct CDR3 sequences, approximately 59% seen once. Trimming took 2 bases from V and 5 from J, leaving 12 bases between them. Germline CDR1 is DFQATT and CDR2 is SNEGSKA (reference sequence). This CDR3 is built from 14 residues. Memory CD4+ T cells were sorted as CD4+CD45RO+CD25- cells. This TCR came from a female donor with breast cancer. The V call is TRBV20-1, the J call TRBJ2-2, with D tentatively TRBD1 (5 bases). The sequenced material came from tumor-infiltrating memory CD4+ T cells sorted from the breast tumor. Subset denoted: memory CD4+ T cells, CD4+CD45RO+CD25-. CDR3 coding DNA: TGCAGTGCTAGAAGGGGTGTCGGAACCGGGGAGCTGTTTTTT. Amino acid sequence: CSARRGVGTGELFF.